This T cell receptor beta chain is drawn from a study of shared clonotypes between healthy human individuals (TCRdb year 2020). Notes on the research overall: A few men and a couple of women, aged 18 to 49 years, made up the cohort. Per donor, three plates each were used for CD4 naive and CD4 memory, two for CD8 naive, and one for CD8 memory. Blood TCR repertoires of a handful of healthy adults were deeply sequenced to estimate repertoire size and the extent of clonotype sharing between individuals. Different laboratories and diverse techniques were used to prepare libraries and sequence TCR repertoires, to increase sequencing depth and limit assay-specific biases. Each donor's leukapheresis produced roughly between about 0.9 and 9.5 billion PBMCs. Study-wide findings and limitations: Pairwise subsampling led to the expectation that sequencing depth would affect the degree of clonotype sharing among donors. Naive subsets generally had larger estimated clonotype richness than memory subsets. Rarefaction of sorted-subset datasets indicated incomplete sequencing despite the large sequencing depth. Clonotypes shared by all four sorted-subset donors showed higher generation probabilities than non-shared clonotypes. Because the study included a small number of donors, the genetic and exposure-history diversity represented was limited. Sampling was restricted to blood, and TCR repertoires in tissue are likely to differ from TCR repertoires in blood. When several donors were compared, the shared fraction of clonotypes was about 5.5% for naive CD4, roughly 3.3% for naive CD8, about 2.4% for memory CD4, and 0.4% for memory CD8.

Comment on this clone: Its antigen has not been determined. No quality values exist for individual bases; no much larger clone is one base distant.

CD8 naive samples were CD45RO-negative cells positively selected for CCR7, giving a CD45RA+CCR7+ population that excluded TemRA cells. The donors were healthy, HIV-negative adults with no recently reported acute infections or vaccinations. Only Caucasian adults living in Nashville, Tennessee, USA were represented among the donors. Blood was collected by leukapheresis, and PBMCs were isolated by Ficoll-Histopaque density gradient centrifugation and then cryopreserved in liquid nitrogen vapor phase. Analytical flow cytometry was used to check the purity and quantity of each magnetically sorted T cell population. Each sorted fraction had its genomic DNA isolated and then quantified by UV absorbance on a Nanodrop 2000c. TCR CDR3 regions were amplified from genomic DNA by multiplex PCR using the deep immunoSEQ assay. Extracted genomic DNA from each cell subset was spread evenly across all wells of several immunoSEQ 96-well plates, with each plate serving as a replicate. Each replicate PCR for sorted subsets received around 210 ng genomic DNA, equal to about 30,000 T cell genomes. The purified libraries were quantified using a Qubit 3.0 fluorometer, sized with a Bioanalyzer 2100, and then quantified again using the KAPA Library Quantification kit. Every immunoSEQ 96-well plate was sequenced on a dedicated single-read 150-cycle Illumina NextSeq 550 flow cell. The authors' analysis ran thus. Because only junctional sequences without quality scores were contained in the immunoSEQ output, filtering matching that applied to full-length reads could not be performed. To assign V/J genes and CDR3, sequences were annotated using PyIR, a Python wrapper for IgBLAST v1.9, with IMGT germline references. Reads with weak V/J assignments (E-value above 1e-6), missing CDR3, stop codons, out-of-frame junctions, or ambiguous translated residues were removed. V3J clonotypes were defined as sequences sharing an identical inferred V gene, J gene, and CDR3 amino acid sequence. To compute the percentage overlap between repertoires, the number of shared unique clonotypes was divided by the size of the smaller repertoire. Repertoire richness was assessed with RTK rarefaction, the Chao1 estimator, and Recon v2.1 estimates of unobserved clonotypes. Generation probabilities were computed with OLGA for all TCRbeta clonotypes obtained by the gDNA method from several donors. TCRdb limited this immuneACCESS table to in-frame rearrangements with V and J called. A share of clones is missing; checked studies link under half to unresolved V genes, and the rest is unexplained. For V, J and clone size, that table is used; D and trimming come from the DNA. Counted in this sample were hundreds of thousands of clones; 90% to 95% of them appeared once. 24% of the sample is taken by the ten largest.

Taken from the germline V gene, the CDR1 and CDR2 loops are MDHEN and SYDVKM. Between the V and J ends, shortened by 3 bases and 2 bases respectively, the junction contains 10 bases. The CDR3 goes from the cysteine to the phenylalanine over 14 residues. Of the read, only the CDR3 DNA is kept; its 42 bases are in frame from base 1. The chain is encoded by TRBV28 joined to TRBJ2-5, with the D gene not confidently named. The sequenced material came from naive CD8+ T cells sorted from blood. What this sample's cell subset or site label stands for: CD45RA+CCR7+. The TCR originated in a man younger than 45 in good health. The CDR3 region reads CASSFGRRQETQYF. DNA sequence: TGTGCCAGCAGTTTTGGGCGGCGGCAAGAGACCCAGTACTTC. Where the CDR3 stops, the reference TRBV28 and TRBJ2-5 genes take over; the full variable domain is DVKVTQSSRYLVKRTGEKVFLECVQDMDHENMFWYRQDPGLGLRLIYFSYDVKMKEKGDIPEGYSVSREKKERFSLILESASTNQTSMYLCASSFGRRQETQYFGPGTRLLVL.